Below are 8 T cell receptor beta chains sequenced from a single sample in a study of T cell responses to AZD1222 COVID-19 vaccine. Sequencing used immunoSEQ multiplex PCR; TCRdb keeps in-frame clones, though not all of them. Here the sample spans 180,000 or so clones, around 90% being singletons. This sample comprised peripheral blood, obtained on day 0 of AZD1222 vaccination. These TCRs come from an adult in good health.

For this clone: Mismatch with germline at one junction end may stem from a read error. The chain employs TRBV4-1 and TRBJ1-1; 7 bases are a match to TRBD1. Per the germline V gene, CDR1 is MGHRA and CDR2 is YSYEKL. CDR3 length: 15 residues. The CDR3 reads CASSQSPGQLWQAGF. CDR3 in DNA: TGCGCCAGCAGCCAAAGCCCGGGACAGTTGTGGCAAGCGGGCTTT.

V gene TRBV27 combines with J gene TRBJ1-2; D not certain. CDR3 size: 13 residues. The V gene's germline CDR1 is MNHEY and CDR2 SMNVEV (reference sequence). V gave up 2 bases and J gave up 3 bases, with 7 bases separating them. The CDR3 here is CASSLTGDYGYTF. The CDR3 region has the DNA TGTGCCAGCAGTTTAACGGGAGACTATGGCTACACCTTC.

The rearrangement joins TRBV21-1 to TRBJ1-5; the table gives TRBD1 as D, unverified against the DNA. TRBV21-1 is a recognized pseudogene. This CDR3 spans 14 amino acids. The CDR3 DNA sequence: TGTGCCAGTCCCTTAACGCAGGGGAATCAGCCCCAGCATTTT. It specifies CASPLTQGNQPQHF.

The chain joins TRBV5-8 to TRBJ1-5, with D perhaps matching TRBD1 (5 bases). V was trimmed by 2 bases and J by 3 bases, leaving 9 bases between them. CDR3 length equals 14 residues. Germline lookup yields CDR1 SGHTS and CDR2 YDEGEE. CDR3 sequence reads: CASSFGTFNQPQHF. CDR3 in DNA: TGTGCCAGCAGCTTCGGGACCTTCAATCAGCCCCAGCATTTT.

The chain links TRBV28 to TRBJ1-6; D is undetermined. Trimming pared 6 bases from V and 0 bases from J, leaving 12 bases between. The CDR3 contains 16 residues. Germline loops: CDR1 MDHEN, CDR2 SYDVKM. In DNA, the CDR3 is TGTGCCAGCAGCCTCCCCAAGAGCTCCTATAATTCACCCCTCCACTTT. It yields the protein CASSLPKSSYNSPLHF.

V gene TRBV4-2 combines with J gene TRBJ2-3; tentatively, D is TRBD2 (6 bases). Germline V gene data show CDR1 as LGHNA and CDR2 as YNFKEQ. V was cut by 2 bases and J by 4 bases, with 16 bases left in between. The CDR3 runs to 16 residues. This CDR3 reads CASSQTGTPGSDTQYF. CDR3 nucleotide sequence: TGTGCCAGCAGCCAAACCGGGACTCCCGGGTCAGATACGCAGTATTTT.

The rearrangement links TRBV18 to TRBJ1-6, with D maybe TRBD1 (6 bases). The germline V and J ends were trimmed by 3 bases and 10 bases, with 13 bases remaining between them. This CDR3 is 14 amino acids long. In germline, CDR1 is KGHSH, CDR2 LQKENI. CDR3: CASSPEQGKSPLHF. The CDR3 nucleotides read TGTGCCAGCTCACCTGAACAGGGTAAATCACCCCTCCACTTT.

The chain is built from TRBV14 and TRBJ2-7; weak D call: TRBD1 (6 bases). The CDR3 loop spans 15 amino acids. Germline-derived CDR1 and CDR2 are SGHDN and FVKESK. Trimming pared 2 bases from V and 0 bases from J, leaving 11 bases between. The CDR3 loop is CASSQLRDNSYEQYF. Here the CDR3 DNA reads TGTGCCAGCAGCCAACTAAGGGACAACTCCTACGAGCAGTACTTC.